The clone carrying this TCR beta chain turned up a few times. Its cognate antigen is unknown. Using its own MiXCR run on the 5' RACE reads, TCRdb lists one record per CDR3 protein. The data hold approximately 630,000 distinct CDR3 sequences, with just over 7% observed a single time. The sample is drawn from a study of identical twins. V was clipped by 3 bases and J by 1 base, with 12 bases between them. This CDR3 contains 15 residues. Study conclusions and caveats: Modelling underestimated the level of out-of-frame TCR alpha sharing observed in monozygotic twins.

These data were also reused for a study on yellow fever vaccine responses in identical twins.

Material for sequencing was PBMCs. The sequence was obtained from a woman aged 18-29 years in good health. The chain recombines TRBV12-3 or TRBV12-4 with TRBJ1-1; D unresolved. CDR3 coding DNA: TGTGCCAGCAGTTTTCGGACCTTTAGGAACACTGAAGCTTTCTTT. Translated, it gives CASSFRTFRNTEAFF.